This record looks at one TCR beta chain sequence and its context. Those who donated were healthy bone marrow donors. It was with 60 Vbeta and 13 Jbeta primers that the PCR ran. Method: immunoSEQ multiplex PCR; TCRdb's copy keeps in-frame clones and lacks some. The sample lists under 200,000 clones, 80% occurring once. This entry belongs to a study of cytomegalovirus exposure and HLA in healthy donors. Germline CDR1 LNHDA, CDR2 SQIVND (reference sequence). There are 17 residues in the CDR3. Trimming cost V 7 bases and J 7 bases; bases outside gene matches: 15. Material: PBMCs. The J gene is TRBJ1-5, the V gene TRBV19; 11 bases fit TRBD1. This clonotype was obtained from a man aged 18 to 30 in good health and CMV-seropositive. CDR3 coding DNA: TGTGCCAGTAACCTCCGGGACAGGGGGTTCTCCGGGCAGCCCCAGCATTTT. Amino acid sequence: CASNLRDRGFSGQPQHF.